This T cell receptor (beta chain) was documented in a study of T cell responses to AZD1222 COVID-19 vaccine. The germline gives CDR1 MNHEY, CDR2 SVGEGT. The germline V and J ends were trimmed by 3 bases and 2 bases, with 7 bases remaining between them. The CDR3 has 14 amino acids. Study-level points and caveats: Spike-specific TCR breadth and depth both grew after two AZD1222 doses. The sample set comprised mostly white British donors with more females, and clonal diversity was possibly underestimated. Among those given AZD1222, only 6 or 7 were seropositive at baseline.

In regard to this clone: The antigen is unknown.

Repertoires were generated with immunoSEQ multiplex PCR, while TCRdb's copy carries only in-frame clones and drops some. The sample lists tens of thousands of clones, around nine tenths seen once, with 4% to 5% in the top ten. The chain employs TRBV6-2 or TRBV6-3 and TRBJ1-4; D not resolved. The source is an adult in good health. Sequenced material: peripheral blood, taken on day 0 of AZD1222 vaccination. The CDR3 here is CASSYITTNEKLFF. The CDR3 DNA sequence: TGTGCCAGCAGTTATATTACTACTAATGAAAAACTGTTTTTT.